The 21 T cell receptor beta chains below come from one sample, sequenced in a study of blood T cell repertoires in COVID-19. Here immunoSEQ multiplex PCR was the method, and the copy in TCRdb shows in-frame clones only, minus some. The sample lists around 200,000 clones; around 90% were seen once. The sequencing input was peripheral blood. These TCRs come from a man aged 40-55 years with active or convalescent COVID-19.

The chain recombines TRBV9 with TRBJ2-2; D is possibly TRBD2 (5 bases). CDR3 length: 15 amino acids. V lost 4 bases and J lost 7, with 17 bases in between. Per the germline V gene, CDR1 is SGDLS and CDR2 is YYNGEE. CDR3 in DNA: TGTGCCAGCAGCCCCCCGGTCACGGGAAACGGGGAGCTGTTTTTT. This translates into CASSPPVTGNGELFF. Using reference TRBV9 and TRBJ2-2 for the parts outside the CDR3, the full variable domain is DSGVTQTPKHLITATGQRVTLRCSPRSGDLSVYWYQQSLDQGLQFLIQYYNGEERAKGNILERFSAQQFPDLHSELNLSSLELGDSALYFCASSPPVTGNGELFFGEGSRLTVL.

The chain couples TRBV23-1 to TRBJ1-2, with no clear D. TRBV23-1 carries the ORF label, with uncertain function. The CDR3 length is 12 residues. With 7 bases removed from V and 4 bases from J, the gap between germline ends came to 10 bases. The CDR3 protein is CASMRASYGYTF. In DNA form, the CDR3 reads TGCGCCAGCATGAGGGCCTCCTATGGCTACACCTTC.

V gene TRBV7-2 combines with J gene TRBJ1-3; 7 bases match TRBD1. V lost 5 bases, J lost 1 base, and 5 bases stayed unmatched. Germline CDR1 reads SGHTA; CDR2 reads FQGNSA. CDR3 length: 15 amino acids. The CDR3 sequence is CASSPRQGSGNTIYF. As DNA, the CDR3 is TGTGCCAGCAGCCCTCGACAGGGATCTGGAAACACCATATATTTT.

In nucleotides, the CDR3 is TGCAGTGCTAGTCCGGGTTTTAGCAATCAGCCCCAGCATTTT. Translating gives CSASPGFSNQPQHF. The chain combines TRBV20-1 with TRBJ1-5, with D unresolved. The V gene lost 3 bases and the J gene lost 0 bases, with 9 bases spanning the gap. The CDR3 totals 14 residues. Germline loops: CDR1 DFQATT, CDR2 SNEGSKA (reference sequence).

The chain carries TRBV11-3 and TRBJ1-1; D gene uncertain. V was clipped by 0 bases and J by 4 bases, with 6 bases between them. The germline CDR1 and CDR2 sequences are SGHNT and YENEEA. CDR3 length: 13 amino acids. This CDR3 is CASSLDPSTEAFF. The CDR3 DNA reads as TGTGCCAGCAGCTTAGATCCATCCACTGAAGCTTTCTTT.

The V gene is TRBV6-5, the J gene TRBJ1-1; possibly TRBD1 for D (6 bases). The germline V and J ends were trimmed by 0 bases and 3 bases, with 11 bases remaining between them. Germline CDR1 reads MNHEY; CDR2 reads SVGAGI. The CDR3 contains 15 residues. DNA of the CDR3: TGTGCCAGCAGTTACTCCATACAGGGATACACTGAAGCTTTCTTT. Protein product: CASSYSIQGYTEAFF.

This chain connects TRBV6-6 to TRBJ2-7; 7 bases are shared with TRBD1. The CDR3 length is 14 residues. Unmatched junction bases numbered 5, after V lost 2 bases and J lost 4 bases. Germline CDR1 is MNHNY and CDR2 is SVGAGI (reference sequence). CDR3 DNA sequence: TGTGCCAGCAGTTACGCAGGGGGTGAGTACGAGCAGTACTTC. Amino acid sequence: CASSYAGGEYEQYF.

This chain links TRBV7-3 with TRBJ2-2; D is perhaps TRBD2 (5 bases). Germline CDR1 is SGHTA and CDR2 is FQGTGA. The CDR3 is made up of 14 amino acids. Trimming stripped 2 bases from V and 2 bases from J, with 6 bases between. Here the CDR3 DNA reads TGTGCCAGCAGCTTAGACTACAACACCGGGGAGCTGTTTTTT. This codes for CASSLDYNTGELFF.

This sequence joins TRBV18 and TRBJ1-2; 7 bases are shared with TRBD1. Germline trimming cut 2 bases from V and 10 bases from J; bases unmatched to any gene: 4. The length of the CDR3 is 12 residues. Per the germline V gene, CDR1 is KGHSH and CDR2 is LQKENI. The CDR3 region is CASSPAGTDYTF. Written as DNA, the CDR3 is TGTGCCAGCTCACCAGCCGGGACAGACTACACCTTC.

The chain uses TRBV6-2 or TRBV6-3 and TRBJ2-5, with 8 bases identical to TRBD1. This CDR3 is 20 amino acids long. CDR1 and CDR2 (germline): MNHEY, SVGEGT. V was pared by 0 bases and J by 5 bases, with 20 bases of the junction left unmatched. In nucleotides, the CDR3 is TGTGCCAGCAGTTACTCCCTCGGGTCCTCCTCCCAGGGGGCGCGGGAGACCCAGTACTTC. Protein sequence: CASSYSLGSSSQGARETQYF.

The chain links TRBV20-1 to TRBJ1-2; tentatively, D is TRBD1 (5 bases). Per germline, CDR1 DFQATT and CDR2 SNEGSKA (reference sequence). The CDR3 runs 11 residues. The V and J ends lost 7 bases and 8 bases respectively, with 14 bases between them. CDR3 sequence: CSGPTETGYTF. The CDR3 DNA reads TGCAGTGGTCCGACAGAAACCGGCTACACCTTC.

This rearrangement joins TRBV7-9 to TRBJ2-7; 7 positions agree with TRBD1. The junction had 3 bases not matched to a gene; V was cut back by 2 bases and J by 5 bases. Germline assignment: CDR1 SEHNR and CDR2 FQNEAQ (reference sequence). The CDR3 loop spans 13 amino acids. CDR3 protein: CASSLTGAHEQYF. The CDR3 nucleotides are TGTGCCAGCAGCTTAACAGGGGCCCACGAGCAGTACTTC.

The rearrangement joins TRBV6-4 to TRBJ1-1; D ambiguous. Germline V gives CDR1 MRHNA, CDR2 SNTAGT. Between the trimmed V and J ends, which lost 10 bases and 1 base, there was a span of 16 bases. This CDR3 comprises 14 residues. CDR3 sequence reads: CAIGKLDWNTEAFF. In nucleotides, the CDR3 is TGTGCCATCGGTAAATTGGACTGGAACACTGAAGCTTTCTTT.

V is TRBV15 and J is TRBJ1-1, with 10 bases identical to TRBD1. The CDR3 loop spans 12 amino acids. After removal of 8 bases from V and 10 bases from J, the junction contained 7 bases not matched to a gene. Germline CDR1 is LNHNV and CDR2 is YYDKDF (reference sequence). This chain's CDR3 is CATRQGDRGAFF. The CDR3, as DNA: TGTGCCACCCGACAAGGGGACAGGGGAGCTTTCTTT.

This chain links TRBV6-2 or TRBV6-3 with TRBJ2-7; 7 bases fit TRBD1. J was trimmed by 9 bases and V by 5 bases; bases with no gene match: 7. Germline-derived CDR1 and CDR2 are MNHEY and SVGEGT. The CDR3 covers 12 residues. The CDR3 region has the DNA TGTGCCAGCAGTCAGACAGGGATTGTGCAGTACTTC. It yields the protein CASSQTGIVQYF.

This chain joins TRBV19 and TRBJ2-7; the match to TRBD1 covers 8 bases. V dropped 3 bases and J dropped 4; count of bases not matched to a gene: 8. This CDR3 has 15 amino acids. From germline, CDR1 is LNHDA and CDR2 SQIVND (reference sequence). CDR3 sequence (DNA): TGTGCCAGTAGTATTTCCGACAGGGGCCGGTACGAGCAGTACTTC. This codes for CASSISDRGRYEQYF.

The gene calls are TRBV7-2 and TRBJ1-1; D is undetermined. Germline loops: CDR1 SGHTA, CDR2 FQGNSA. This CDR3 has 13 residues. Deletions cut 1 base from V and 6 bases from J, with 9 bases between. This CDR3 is CASSLGGSAEAFF. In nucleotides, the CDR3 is TGTGCCAGCAGCTTAGGAGGATCCGCTGAAGCTTTCTTT.

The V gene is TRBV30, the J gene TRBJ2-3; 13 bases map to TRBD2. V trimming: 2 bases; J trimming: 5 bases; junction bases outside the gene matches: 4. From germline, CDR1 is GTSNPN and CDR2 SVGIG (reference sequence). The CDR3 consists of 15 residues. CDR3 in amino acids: CAWSTSGGVGDTQYF. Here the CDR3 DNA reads TGTGCCTGGAGTACTAGCGGGGGGGTTGGAGATACGCAGTATTTT.

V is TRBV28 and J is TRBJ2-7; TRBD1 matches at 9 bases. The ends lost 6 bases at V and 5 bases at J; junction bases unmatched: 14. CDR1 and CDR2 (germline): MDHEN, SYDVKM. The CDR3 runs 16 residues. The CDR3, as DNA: TGTGCCAGCAGGCGTACGGTCGACAGGGGGGGCGACGAGCAGTACTTC. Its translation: CASRRTVDRGGDEQYF.

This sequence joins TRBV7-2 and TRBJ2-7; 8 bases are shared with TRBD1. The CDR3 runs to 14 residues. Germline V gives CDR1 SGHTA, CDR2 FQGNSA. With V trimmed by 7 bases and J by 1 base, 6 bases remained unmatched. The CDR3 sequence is CASTNDRGSYEQYF. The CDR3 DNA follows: TGTGCCAGCACCAATGACAGGGGATCCTACGAGCAGTACTTC.

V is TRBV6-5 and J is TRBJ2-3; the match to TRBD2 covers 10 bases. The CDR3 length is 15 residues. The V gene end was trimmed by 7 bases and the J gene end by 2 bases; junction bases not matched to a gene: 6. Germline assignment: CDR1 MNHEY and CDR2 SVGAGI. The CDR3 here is CASTKLAGTTDTQYF. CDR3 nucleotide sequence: TGTGCCAGCACCAAACTAGCGGGGACCACAGATACGCAGTATTTT.